These 4 T cell receptor beta chains originate from one sample sequenced in a study of blood T cell repertoires in COVID-19 (dated by TCRdb to about 2020). Library creation used the immunoSEQ multiplex PCR assay. TCRdb holds this immuneACCESS table with in-frame rearrangements only. Some clones are missing; in checked studies, unresolved V genes explain under half, and the rest has no known cause. Within this sample are some 70,000 clones, with approximately 88% of them counted one time only. The ten largest make up approximately 40% of the sample. Input material: peripheral blood. Every receptor here comes from a woman aged 55-70 years with COVID-19, enrolled during active disease.

The chain uses TRBV10-3 and TRBJ1-2, with TRBD1 identical over 8 bases. V shed 7 bases and J 3 bases; nucleotides not matched to a gene: 7. The CDR3 runs 14 residues. The germline V gene has CDR1 ENHRY and CDR2 SYGVKD. The CDR3 nucleotides read TGTGCCATCACCCAGGACAGGGAGGACTATGGCTACACCTTC. This sequence encodes CAITQDREDYGYTF.

The rearrangement joins TRBV20-1 to TRBJ2-7; 7 bases agree with TRBD1. Germline CDR1 is DFQATT and CDR2 is SNEGSKA (reference sequence). The CDR3 sequence is 10 residues long. The trim removed 5 bases at V and 6 bases at J, leaving 1 base unmatched. The CDR3 protein is CSAAGGEQYF. The CDR3 nucleotides read TGCAGTGCTGCAGGGGGCGAGCAGTACTTC.

The rearrangement links TRBV28 to TRBJ1-2; the D gene is possibly TRBD1 (6 bases). The CDR3 loop spans 14 amino acids. Trimming removed 5 bases at V and 2 bases at J, with 12 bases between. CDR1 and CDR2 from the germline V gene are MDHEN and SYDVKM. The CDR3 reads CASSTGQANYGYTF. The CDR3 coding sequence is TGTGCCAGCAGTACGGGACAAGCGAACTATGGCTACACCTTC.

The CDR3 spells CAISESNRGANYGYTF. CDR3 bases: TGTGCCATCAGTGAGTCGAACAGGGGGGCCAATTATGGCTACACCTTC. The gene calls are TRBV10-3 and TRBJ1-2, with 8 bases that match TRBD1. CDR1 and CDR2 from the germline V gene are ENHRY and SYGVKD. V lost 0 bases and J lost 5; bases outside the gene matches: 8. This CDR3 is 16 amino acids long.